Listed here is a single TCR beta chain. With 4 bases clipped from V and 4 bases from J, the junction kept 3 bases outside the gene matches. Germline CDR1 SQVTM, CDR2 ANQGSEA. The CDR3 runs 14 residues. Sequencing used immunoSEQ multiplex PCR; TCRdb keeps in-frame clones, though not all of them. The table shows about 200,000 clones, with about 81% occurring only once. This record belongs to a study of cytomegalovirus exposure and HLA in healthy donors. Donors came from a validation cohort of about 110 subjects, distinct from the first 666-subject cohort. The specimen was PBMCs. The TCR sequence derives from a woman in her 30s in good health and CMV-seronegative. The chain links TRBV29-1 to TRBJ2-6, with 8 bases that match TRBD1. The CDR3 sequence is CSVGTGSGANVLTF. The CDR3 nucleotides are TGCAGCGTTGGGACAGGGTCAGGGGCCAACGTCCTGACTTTC.